A selection of T cell receptor beta chains follows, all from one sample in a study of T cell responses to AZD1222 COVID-19 vaccine. The data were produced by immunoSEQ multiplex PCR, yet TCRdb's version contains in-frame clones alone and is incomplete. The sample contains 120,000 or so clones, over 75% of which appear only once. Specimen: peripheral blood, collected on day 0 of AZD1222 vaccination. These receptor sequences come from an adult in good health. Both conserved end residues are part of each CDR3. The order of the fields is J gene, clone size, V gene, D gene, CDR3 DNA, CDR3 protein. The D gene is left open where the match is weak. Size tells how often a clone was seen (once, few, many) or the class of an expanded clone, and some rows leave it out.

TRBJ2-7 - TRBV28 - TGTGCCAGCAGTTCCGCCGTGGGGGGGGCAGGTTACGAGCAGTACTTC CASSSAVGGAGYEQYF
TRBJ1-1 - TRBV25-1 - TGTGCCAGCAGTTCGACAGAGATCACTGAAGCTTTCTTT CASSSTEITEAFF
TRBJ2-7 - TRBV5-1 TRBD2 TGCGCCAGCAGCTCCCCGGCAGGACTAGCGGGGGCCGGGGAGCAGTACTTC CASSSPAGLAGAGEQYF
TRBJ2-2 once TRBV19 - TGTGCCAGTAGTACGGTAGGGACGGGCACCGGGGAGCTGTTTTTT CASSTVGTGTGELFF
TRBJ2-5 - TRBV28 - TGTGCCAGCAGTCTCAGGGGACTCCAAGAGACCCAGTACTTC CASSLRGLQETQYF
TRBJ2-1 - TRBV10-2 TRBD2 TGCGCCAGCGGAGGGGCCGTGGCGGGAGGGTACAATGAGCAGTTCTTC CASGGAVAGGYNEQFF
TRBJ1-6 - TRBV6-5 - TGTGCCAGCAGCCGGAACTATAATTCACCCCTCCACTTT CASSRNYNSPLHF
TRBJ1-5 - TRBV5-1 - TGCGCCAGCAGCTTGGAGTGGGGTCTACCCCAGCATTTT CASSLEWGLPQHF
TRBJ1-2 few TRBV29-1 TRBD1 TGCAGCGCGACAGGGGGCTCTAACTATGGCTACACCTTC CSATGGSNYGYTF
TRBJ1-6 once TRBV10-3 TRBD1 TGTGCCATCATAGGGACAGGGCCAAATTCACCCCTCCACTTT CAIIGTGPNSPLHF
TRBJ2-7 - TRBV27 - TGTGCCAGCAGTTCGGCGGACTCCTACGAGCAGTACTTC CASSSADSYEQYF
TRBJ2-7 - TRBV2 - TGTGCCAGCAGGTACGATCGGTCGATAGGGACCTACGAGCAGTACTTC CASRYDRSIGTYEQYF
TRBJ1-3 - TRBV7-7 TRBD1 TGTGCCAGCAGCTTGGACAGGGGATCTGGAAACACCATATATTTT CASSLDRGSGNTIYF
TRBJ2-6 - TRBV4-3 TRBD1 TGCGCCAGCAGCCAAGATCTGGGACAGTCTAGTGGGGCCAACGTCCTGACTTTC CASSQDLGQSSGANVLTF
TRBJ2-5 - TRBV5-8 - TGTGCCAGCAGCTCCGCCACAGGGATGGAGACCCAGTACTTC CASSSATGMETQYF
TRBJ1-1 - TRBV7-2 TRBD1 TGTGCCAGCAGCTTAGGGACAGGGAAAGCTTTCTTT CASSLGTGKAFF
TRBJ2-1 - TRBV27 TRBD2 TGTGCCAGCAGCCGATGGACTAGCGGACCCTCGGACAATGAGCAGTTCTTC CASSRWTSGPSDNEQFF
TRBJ2-1 - TRBV4-1 TRBD2 TGCGCCACAGCCAAGGGCATAGCGGGAGCCAATGAGCAGTTCTTC CATAKGIAGANEQFF
TRBJ1-1 - TRBV12-3/TRBV12-4 - TGTGCCAGCAGTTTAATCCTTAACACTGAAGCTTTCTTT CASSLILNTEAFF
TRBJ2-3 - TRBV28 - TGTGCCAGCAGTTTACTCCGACTAGACACTAGCACAGATACGCAGTATTTT CASSLLRLDTSTDTQYF
TRBJ2-2 - TRBV18 TRBD1 TGTGCCAGCTCACCATTGGGACAGGGGGACCTCCTCCCCGGGGAGCTGTTTTTT CASSPLGQGDLLPGELFF
TRBJ2-7 - TRBV19 - TGTGCCAGTAGTATTGGCGGGCTCCTCTACGAGCAGTACTTC CASSIGGLLYEQYF
TRBJ2-3 - TRBV29-1 - TGCAGCGTTGAGCAGGGGAGAGATACGCAGTATTTT CSVEQGRDTQYF
TRBJ1-4 - TRBV9 - TGTGCCAGCAGCCCTGGGCCGAATGAAAAACTGTTTTTT CASSPGPNEKLFF
TRBJ2-7 - TRBV28 - TGTGCCAGCAGTCTTATTGGGACACACTCCTACGAGCAGTACTTC CASSLIGTHSYEQYF
TRBJ2-7 - TRBV4-3 TRBD2 TGCGCCAGCAGCCAAGCAGGACTAGCGGGGCCGGGAGAGCAGTACTTC CASSQAGLAGPGEQYF
TRBJ1-2 - TRBV6-2/TRBV6-3 - TGTGCCAGCAGTTTGGACTCTTCGTATGGCTACACCTTC CASSLDSSYGYTF
TRBJ2-3 - TRBV7-8 - TGTGCCAGCAGCTTAGCGGGGGGGGGCCTATACACAGATACGCAGTATTTT CASSLAGGGLYTDTQYF
TRBJ1-2 - TRBV2 - TGTGCCAGCAATGGGATTTACTACACCTTC CASNGIYYTF
TRBJ2-4 - TRBV28 TRBD2 TGTGCCAGCGGGGGACTAGCGGGAGCTGAAAACATTCAGTACTTC CASGGLAGAENIQYF
TRBJ1-6 - TRBV9 - TGTGCCAGCAGCGTTTCGTGGCAGGGCTATAATTCACCCCTCCACTTT CASSVSWQGYNSPLHF
TRBJ2-4 - TRBV24-1 - TGTGCCACCAGTGTGGGGGGAGGCAAAAACATTCAGTACTTC CATSVGGGKNIQYF
TRBJ1-2 - TRBV3-1/TRBV3-2 - TGTGCCAGCAGCCCCCGGACGTATGGCTACACCTTC CASSPRTYGYTF
TRBJ2-1 - TRBV6-2/TRBV6-3 TRBD2 TGTGCCAGCAGTTACACACTAGCGGGAGGGCGCAATGAGCAGTTCTTC CASSYTLAGGRNEQFF
TRBJ2-4 - TRBV7-2 TRBD2 TGTGCCAGCAGCTTAGCGAGAGGGTCGGGGGGTTATAAAAACATTCAGTACTTC CASSLARGSGGYKNIQYF
TRBJ1-3 once TRBV30 - TGTGCCTGGGGGGGGACCTTCCTCTCTGGAAACACCATATATTTT CAWGGTFLSGNTIYF
TRBJ1-4 - TRBV5-6 - TGTGCCAGCAGCTTGTCGGGACCGAGTAATGAAAAACTGTTTTTT CASSLSGPSNEKLFF
TRBJ2-6 few TRBV4-3 - TGCGCCAGCAGCCAAGATTCATCCTCTGGGGCCAACGTCCTGACTTTC CASSQDSSSGANVLTF
TRBJ1-6 - TRBV25-1 - TGTGCCAGCAGTACCCTAGGGGCTAATTCACCCCTCCACTTT CASSTLGANSPLHF
TRBJ2-3 - TRBV24-1 TRBD2 TGTGCCACCAAGCGGGGGAGCACAGATACGCAGTATTTT CATKRGSTDTQYF
TRBJ1-1 - TRBV10-1 TRBD1 TGCGCCAGCAGTCCCGGGACAGGGAACACTGAAGCTTTCTTT CASSPGTGNTEAFF
TRBJ2-7 - TRBV7-8 TRBD1 TGTGCCAGCAGCTTATCCTTCCGGGACAGGGGCGAGCAGTACTTC CASSLSFRDRGEQYF
TRBJ2-3 - TRBV11-2 - TGTGCCAGCAGCTCCGATACGCAGTATTTT CASSSDTQYF
TRBJ1-2 - TRBV5-1 - TGCGCCAGCAGCGTCACCCACACATCCCGAGTCGGCTACACCTTC CASSVTHTSRVGYTF
TRBJ1-1 - TRBV6-6 - TGTGCCAGCAGTTACAATGGAGGGAACACTGAAGCTTTCTTT CASSYNGGNTEAFF
TRBJ2-7 - TRBV28 - TGTGCCAGCGTAACAGGGTCCTCCTACGAGCAGTACTTC CASVTGSSYEQYF
TRBJ2-4 - TRBV30 - TGTGCCTGGAGTGTCCGGGCCGGGGCAAAAAACATTCAGTACTTC CAWSVRAGAKNIQYF
TRBJ1-5 once TRBV6-1 TRBD1 TGTGCCAGCAGTGAGAGACAGGGTGGAAGGCCCCAGCATTTT CASSERQGGRPQHF
TRBJ2-4 - TRBV6-6 TRBD1 TGTGCCAGCAGTTACCAAGGACAGGGGAGTGACATTCAGTACTTC CASSYQGQGSDIQYF
TRBJ1-2 - TRBV2 - TGTGCCAGCAGTCCAACCGGCCAACGAGGCTACACCTTC CASSPTGQRGYTF
TRBJ2-7 - TRBV9 - TGTGCCAGCAGCGTAGGTACAGATCCCTACGAGCAGTACTTC CASSVGTDPYEQYF
TRBJ2-1 - TRBV12-3/TRBV12-4 - TGTGCCAGCAGTTTGGGGCAGAACAATGAGCAGTTCTTC CASSLGQNNEQFF
TRBJ2-2 - TRBV29-1 - TGCAGCGTTGGGGCCGGGACATCGAAGACCGGGGAGCTGTTTTTT CSVGAGTSKTGELFF
TRBJ1-5 - TRBV19 - TGTGCCAGTAGTATAGATTCAGGGAATAATCAGCCCCAGCATTTT CASSIDSGNNQPQHF
TRBJ1-1 - TRBV28 TRBD1 TGTGCCAGCAGCCGTACAGGGGCTGAAGCTTTCTTT CASSRTGAEAFF
TRBJ2-1 - TRBV29-1 TRBD2 TGCAGCACTAATTTAGCGGGAGGGCCTGGTGAGCAGTTCTTC CSTNLAGGPGEQFF
TRBJ1-3 - TRBV18 - TGTGCCAGCTCACCGAGCTCAGGAAGCTCTGGAAACACCATATATTTT CASSPSSGSSGNTIYF